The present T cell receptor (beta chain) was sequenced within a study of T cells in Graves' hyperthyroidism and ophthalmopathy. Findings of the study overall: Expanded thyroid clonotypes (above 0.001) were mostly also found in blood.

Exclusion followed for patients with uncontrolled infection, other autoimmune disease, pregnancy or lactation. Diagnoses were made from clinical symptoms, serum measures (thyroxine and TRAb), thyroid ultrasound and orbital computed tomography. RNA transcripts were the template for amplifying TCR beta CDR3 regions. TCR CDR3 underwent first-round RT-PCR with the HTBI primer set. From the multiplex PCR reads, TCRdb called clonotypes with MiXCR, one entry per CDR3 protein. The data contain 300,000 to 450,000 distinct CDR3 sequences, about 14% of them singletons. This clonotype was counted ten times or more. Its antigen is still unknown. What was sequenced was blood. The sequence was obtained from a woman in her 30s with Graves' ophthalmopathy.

CDR3 nucleotides: TGTGCCAGCAGTGAAGCCCACCACCGTGAAAAACTGTTTTTT. This encodes CASSEAHHREKLFF. The chain uses TRBV2 and TRBJ1-4; D gene unclear. The germline CDR1 and CDR2 sequences are SNHLY and FYNNEI. Trimming left V 0 bases short and J 7 bases short, with 9 bases between. The CDR3 spans 14 residues.